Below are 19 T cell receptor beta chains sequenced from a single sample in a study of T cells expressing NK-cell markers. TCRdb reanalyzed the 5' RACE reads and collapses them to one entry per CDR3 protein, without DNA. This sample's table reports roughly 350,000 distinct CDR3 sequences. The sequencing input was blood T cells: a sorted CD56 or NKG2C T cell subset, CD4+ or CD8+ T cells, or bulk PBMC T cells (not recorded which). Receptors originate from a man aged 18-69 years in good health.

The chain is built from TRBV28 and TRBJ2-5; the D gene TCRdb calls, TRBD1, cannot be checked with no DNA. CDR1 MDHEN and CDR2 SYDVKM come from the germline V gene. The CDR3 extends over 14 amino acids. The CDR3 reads CASSSAGAGETQYF.

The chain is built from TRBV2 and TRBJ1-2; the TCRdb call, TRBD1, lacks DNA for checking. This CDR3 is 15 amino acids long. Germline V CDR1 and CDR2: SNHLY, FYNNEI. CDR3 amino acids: CASSPSGTAHYGYTF.

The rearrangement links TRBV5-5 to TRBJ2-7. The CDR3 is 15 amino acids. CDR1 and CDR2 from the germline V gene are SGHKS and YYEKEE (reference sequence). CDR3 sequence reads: CASSVTIGRTYEQYF.

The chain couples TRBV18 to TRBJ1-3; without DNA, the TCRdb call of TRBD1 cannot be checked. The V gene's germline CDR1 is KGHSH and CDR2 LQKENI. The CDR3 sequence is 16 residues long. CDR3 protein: CASLGQGVRSGNTIYF.

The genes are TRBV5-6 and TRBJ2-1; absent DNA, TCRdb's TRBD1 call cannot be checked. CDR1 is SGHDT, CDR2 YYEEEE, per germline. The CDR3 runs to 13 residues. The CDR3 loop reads CASSLRDGNEQFF.

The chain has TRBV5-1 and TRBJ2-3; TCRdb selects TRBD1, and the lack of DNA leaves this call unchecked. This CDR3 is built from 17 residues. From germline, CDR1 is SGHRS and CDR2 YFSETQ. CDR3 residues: CASSLITTATRKDTQYF.

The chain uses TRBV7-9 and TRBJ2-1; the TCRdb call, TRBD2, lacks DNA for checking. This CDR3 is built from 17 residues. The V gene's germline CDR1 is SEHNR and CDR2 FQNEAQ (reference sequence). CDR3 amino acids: CASSPRSRRAGYNEQFF.

The CDR3 sequence is CASSRGRENYGYTF. The chain uses TRBV4-2 and TRBJ1-2. This CDR3 has 14 residues. CDR1 LGHNA and CDR2 YNFKEQ come from the germline V gene.

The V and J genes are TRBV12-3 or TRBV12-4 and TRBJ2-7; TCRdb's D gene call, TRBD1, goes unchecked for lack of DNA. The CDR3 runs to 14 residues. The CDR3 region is CASSPRGGLYEQYF.

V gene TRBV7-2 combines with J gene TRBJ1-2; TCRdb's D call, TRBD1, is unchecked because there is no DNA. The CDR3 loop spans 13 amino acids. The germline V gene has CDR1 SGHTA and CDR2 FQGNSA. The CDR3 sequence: CASSLGGGGGYTF. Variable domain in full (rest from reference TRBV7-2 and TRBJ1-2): GAGVSQSPSNKVTEKGKDVELRCDPISGHTALYWYRQSLGQGLEFLIYFQGNSAPDKSGLPSDRFSAERTGGSVSTLTIQRTQQEDSAVYLCASSLGGGGGYTFGSGTRLTVV.

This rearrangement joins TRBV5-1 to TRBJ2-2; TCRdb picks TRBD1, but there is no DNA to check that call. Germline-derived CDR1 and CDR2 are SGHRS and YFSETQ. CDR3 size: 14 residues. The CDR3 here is CATGTGPNTGELFF.

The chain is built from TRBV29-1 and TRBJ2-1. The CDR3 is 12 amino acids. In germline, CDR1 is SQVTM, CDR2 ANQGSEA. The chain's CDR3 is CSVASAVNEQFF.

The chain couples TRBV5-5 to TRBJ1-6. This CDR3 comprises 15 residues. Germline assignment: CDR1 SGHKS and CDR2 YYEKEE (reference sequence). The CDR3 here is CASSLGSVWNSPLHF.

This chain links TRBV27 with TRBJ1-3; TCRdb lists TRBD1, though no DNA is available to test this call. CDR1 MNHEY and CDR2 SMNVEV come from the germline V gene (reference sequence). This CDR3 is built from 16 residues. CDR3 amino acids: CASSLLQGAFGNTIYF.

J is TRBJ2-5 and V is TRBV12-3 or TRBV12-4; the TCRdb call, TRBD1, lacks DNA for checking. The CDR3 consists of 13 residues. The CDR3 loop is CASGTLGKETQYF.

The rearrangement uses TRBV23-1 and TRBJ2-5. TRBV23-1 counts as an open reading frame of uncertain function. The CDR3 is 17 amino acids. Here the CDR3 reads CASSQSVVWGNQETQYF.

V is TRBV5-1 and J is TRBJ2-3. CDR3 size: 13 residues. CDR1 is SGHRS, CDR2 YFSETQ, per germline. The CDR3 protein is CASSLGSSYTQYF. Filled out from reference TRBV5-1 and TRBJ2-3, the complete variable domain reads KAGVTQTPRYLIKTRGQQVTLSCSPISGHRSVSWYQQTPGQGLQFLFEYFSETQRNKGNFPGRFSGRQFSNSRSEMNVSTLELGDSALYLCASSLGSSYTQYFGPGTRLTVL.

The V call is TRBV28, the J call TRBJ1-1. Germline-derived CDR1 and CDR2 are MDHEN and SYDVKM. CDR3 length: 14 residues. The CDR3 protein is CASSSDLRAAEAFF.

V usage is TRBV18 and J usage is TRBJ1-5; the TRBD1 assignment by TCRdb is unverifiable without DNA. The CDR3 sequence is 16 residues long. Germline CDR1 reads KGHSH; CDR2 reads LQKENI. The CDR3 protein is CASSQDSVHLDQPQHF.